This TCR beta chain was captured in a study of blood T cell repertoires in COVID-19. Profiled with immunoSEQ multiplex PCR; TCRdb holds only in-frame clones, not every one. This sample has some 320,000 clones; about 90% occur once, and the top ten carry 2.5% to 3.5%. The CDR3 extends over 15 amino acids. The V gene's germline CDR1 is LGHDT and CDR2 YNNKEL (reference sequence). V dropped 2 bases and J dropped 2; count of bases not matched to a gene: 5. This chain links TRBV3-1 (or the pseudogene TRBV3-2) with TRBJ2-5, with TRBD1 matching over 7 bases. The clonotype comes from a woman in her forties or fifties who had been exposed to COVID-19. The sequenced material came from PBMCs or T cells enriched from blood (not recorded which). CDR3 sequence: CASSQHATGQETQYF. CDR3 nucleotide sequence: TGTGCCAGCAGCCAACACGCGACAGGGCAAGAGACCCAGTACTTC.